The entry below gives a single T cell receptor (beta chain) sequence along with its context. Its antigen remains unidentified. The CDR3 runs to 14 residues. V shed 4 bases and J shed 6 bases, with 15 bases lying between them. Germline CDR1 and CDR2: SGHNT and YYREEE (reference sequence). This entry is derived from a study of blood T cells in healthy people across ages. Overall study results and limits: Across samples, TCR beta diversity tracked strongly with naive T cell percentage. Underestimates were what the diversity estimates from one million T cells were considered to be.

The authors ran a second PCR of about 6 to 11 cycles using a sample-barcoded 5' primer and a J-beta primer mix. MiXCR, run by TCRdb on the 5' RACE reads, gives a single entry per CDR3 protein. The sample shows about 1.7 million distinct CDR3 sequences, 25% to 30% of them seen only once. The receptor was derived from a woman under 40 in good health. J is TRBJ2-3 and V is TRBV5-4, with unresolved D. The sequenced sample consisted of blood. The CDR3 protein is CASSLPQRSDTQYF. As DNA, the CDR3 is TGTGCCAGCAGCCTCCCCCAGCGTTCGGATACGCAGTATTTT.